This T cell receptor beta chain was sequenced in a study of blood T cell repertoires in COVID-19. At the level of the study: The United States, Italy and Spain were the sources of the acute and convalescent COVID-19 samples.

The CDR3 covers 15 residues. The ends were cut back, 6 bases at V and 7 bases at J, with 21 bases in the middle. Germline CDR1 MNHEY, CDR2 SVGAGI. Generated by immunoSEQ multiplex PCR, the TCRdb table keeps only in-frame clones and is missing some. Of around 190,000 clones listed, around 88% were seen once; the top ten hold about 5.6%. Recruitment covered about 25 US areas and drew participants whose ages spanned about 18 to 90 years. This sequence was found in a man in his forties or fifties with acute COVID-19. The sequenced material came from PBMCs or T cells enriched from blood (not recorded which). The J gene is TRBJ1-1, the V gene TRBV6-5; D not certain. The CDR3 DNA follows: TGTGCCAGCAGCCGCGACCTGGACGGGAGCGGTGAAGCTTTCTTT. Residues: CASSRDLDGSGEAFF.